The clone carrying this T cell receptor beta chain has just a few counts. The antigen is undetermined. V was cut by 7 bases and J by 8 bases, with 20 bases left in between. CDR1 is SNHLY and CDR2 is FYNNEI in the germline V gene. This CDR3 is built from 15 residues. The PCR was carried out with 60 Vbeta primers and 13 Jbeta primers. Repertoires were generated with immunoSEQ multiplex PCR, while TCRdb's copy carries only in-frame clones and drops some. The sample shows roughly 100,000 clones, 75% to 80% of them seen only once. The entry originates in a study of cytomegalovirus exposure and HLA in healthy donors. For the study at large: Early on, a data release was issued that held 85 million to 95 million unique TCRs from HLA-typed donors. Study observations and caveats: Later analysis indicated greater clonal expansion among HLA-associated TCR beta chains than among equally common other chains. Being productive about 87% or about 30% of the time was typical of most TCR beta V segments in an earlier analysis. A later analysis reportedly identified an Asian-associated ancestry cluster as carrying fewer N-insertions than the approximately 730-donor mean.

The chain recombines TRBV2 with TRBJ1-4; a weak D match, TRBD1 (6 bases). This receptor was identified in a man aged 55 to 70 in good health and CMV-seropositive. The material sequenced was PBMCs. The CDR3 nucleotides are TGTGCCAGCACCAGGGGCGAGAGGACGGGGGAAAAACTGTTTTTT. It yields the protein CASTRGERTGEKLFF.